The 24 T cell receptor beta chains listed next were all sequenced from one sample in a study of identical twins. TCRdb reprocessed the 5' RACE reads via MiXCR and lists one record per CDR3 protein. This sample yields approximately 260,000 distinct CDR3 sequences, of which about an eighth are seen a single time; approximately 8.8% belongs to the top ten. The source material was memory (CD45RO+) T cells sorted from blood. The receptors stem from a woman aged 18-29 years in good health.

V gene TRBV4-3 combines with J gene TRBJ2-1, with D possibly matching TRBD2 (5 bases). Deletions cut 0 bases from V and 5 bases from J, with 8 bases between. There are 14 residues in the CDR3. Germline V lookup: CDR1 LGHNA, CDR2 YSLEER. Here the CDR3 DNA reads TGCGCCAGCAGCCAAGATTTCGGGGACAATGAGCAGTTCTTC. This gives the protein CASSQDFGDNEQFF.

This clonotype appeared a few times. The J gene is TRBJ2-3, the V gene TRBV11-2; 9 positions match TRBD2. The germline V gene has CDR1 SGHAT and CDR2 FQNNGV. With 3 bases clipped from V and 2 bases from J, the junction kept 15 bases outside the gene matches. The CDR3 has 19 residues. In DNA form, the CDR3 reads TGTGCCAGCAGCTTTAGAAGGGGAAGGACTAGCGCAAACACAGATACGCAGTATTTT. The encoded protein is CASSFRRGRTSANTDTQYF. The complete variable domain, with remaining parts taken from reference TRBV11-2 and TRBJ2-3, reads EAGVAQSPRYKIIEKRQSVAFWCNPISGHATLYWYQQILGQGPKLLIQFQNNGVVDDSQLPKDRFSAERLKGVDSTLKIQPAKLEDSAVYLCASSFRRGRTSANTDTQYFGPGTRLTVL.

This chain links TRBV28 with TRBJ2-1; 11 bases map to TRBD2. Germline V gene data show CDR1 as MDHEN and CDR2 as SYDVKM. CDR3 length: 16 residues. J was trimmed by 4 bases and V by 2 bases; bases with no gene match: 4. The CDR3 DNA sequence: TGTGCCAGCAGTTTAAGTAGCGGGAGGGGTTACAATGAGCAGTTCTTC. It codes for CASSLSSGRGYNEQFF.

This rearrangement joins TRBV7-2 to TRBJ1-2; D not certain. V shed 3 bases and J shed 1 base, with 6 bases lying between them. CDR1 is SGHTA, CDR2 FQGNSA, per germline. This CDR3 is built from 13 residues. The CDR3 sequence: CASSFTGNYGYTF. The DNA for the CDR3 is TGTGCCAGCAGCTTCACGGGTAACTATGGCTACACCTTC.

This clonotype was found a few times. The chain recombines TRBV28 with TRBJ1-2; D uncertain. The CDR3 covers 14 residues. Deletions cut 3 bases from V and 6 bases from J, with 14 bases between. In germline, CDR1 is MDHEN, CDR2 SYDVKM. The CDR3 DNA sequence: TGTGCCAGCAGTTTGAGTGGGCAGCGCCATGGCTACACCTTC. As protein: CASSLSGQRHGYTF.

The sample holds a few counts of this clonotype. The gene calls are TRBV11-3 and TRBJ2-1; no firm D call. Trimming cost V 4 bases and J 6 bases, with 4 bases left between them. The germline V gene has CDR1 SGHNT and CDR2 YENEEA. The CDR3 is made up of 11 amino acids. In nucleotides, the CDR3 is TGTGCCAGCAGCTACTCCAATGAGCAGTTCTTC. This codes for CASSYSNEQFF.

This clonotype was detected only a few times. V usage is TRBV6-1 and J usage is TRBJ2-1, with 12 bases that match TRBD1. The CDR3 runs to 13 residues. Trimming took 6 bases from V and 10 from J; bases not matched to a gene: 4. Germline V gene data show CDR1 as MNHNS and CDR2 as SASEGT. CDR3 bases: TGTGCCAGCAGGGGGACAGGGGGCAGAGAGCAGTTCTTC. This gives the protein CASRGTGGREQFF.

This chain links TRBV6-1 with TRBJ1-4; maybe TRBD1 (5 bases). The germline V gene encodes CDR1 MNHNS and CDR2 SASEGT. The CDR3 runs 14 residues. V dropped 4 bases and J dropped 6 bases, with 12 bases sitting between them. CDR3 nucleotide sequence: TGTGCCAGCAGTGTGGCAGGGATGGATGAAAAACTGTTTTTT. Protein product: CASSVAGMDEKLFF.

This clonotype was picked up many times. This chain connects TRBV20-1 to TRBJ2-3, with TRBD2 identical over 7 bases. The CDR3 consists of 12 residues. Per the germline V gene, CDR1 is DFQATT and CDR2 is SNEGSKA (reference sequence). Losses at the gene ends were 6 bases for V and 5 bases for J; bases not matched to a gene: 5. The CDR3 spells CSASGIGDTQYF. For the CDR3, the DNA is TGCAGTGCGAGCGGGATAGGAGATACGCAGTATTTT.

V and J are TRBV6-1 and TRBJ2-7; D unclear. V was shortened by 4 bases and J by 4 bases, with 17 bases between the two germline ends. Germline CDR1 is MNHNS and CDR2 is SASEGT. The CDR3 length is 15 residues. The CDR3 spells CASSGRALGLYEQYF. CDR3 in DNA: TGTGCCAGCAGTGGAAGGGCGTTAGGGCTGTACGAGCAGTACTTC.

This clonotype was seen a handful of times. The chain carries TRBV12-3 or TRBV12-4 and TRBJ2-7; no firm D call. The length of the CDR3 is 14 residues. Trimming cost V 3 bases and J 6 bases, with 15 bases left between them. CDR3 residues: CASSLRQYYREQYF. DNA of the CDR3: TGTGCCAGCAGTTTGCGTCAGTATTACCGCGAGCAGTACTTC.

V and J are TRBV20-1 and TRBJ2-7, with D uncertain. The CDR3 has 15 amino acids. Germline V lookup: CDR1 DFQATT, CDR2 SNEGSKA (reference sequence). The V end was cut by 0 bases, the J end by 0 bases, with 12 bases between. Written as DNA, the CDR3 is TGCAGTGCTAGAGATCCAAGCACTAACTCCTACGAGCAGTACTTC. It yields the protein CSARDPSTNSYEQYF.

This clonotype occurred a few times. The chain uses TRBV6-1 and TRBJ2-6; possibly TRBD1 for D (7 bases). Trimming took 6 bases from V and 0 from J, leaving 21 bases between them. The CDR3 totals 19 residues. Germline CDR1 MNHNS, CDR2 SASEGT. As DNA, the CDR3 is TGTGCCAGCAGAGATAGCGGCGGGACAGCGATCTCTGGGGCCAACGTCCTGACTTTC. Its translation: CASRDSGGTAISGANVLTF.

In this sample, this clonotype turned up a few times. This sequence joins TRBV6-1 and TRBJ2-1; D is possibly TRBD2 (5 bases). Per the germline V gene, CDR1 is MNHNS and CDR2 is SASEGT. The length of the CDR3 is 15 residues. The ends were cut back, 0 bases at V and 4 bases at J, with 10 bases in the middle. CDR3 residues: CASSEAKEAYNEQFF. For the CDR3, the DNA is TGTGCCAGCAGTGAAGCGAAGGAGGCTTACAATGAGCAGTTCTTC.

The gene calls are TRBV7-7 and TRBJ2-7, with D hard to call. In germline, CDR1 is SSHAT, CDR2 FNYEAQ (reference sequence). This CDR3 comprises 14 residues. The V gene lost 5 bases and the J gene lost 2 bases, with 13 bases spanning the gap. CDR3 in DNA: TGTGCCAGCAGCCTCAATAGTAACACCTACGAGCAGTACTTC. Encoded protein: CASSLNSNTYEQYF. Full variable domain (outside the CDR3, taken from reference TRBV7-7 and TRBJ2-7): GAGVSQSPRYKVTKRGQDVTLRCDPISSHATLYWYQQALGQGPEFLTYFNYEAQPDKSGLPSDRFSAERPEGSISTLTIQRTEQRDSAMYRCASSLNSNTYEQYFGPGTRLTVT.

The rearrangement uses TRBV6-2 or TRBV6-3 and TRBJ2-1; the match to TRBD2 covers 11 bases. From germline, CDR1 is MNHEY and CDR2 SVGEGT. CDR3 length equals 17 residues. V trimming: 0 bases; J trimming: 5 bases; junction bases outside the gene matches: 6. CDR3 protein: CASSYSRGTSGDNEQFF. The CDR3, as DNA: TGTGCCAGCAGTTACTCTAGGGGGACTAGCGGAGACAATGAGCAGTTCTTC.

V is TRBV2 and J is TRBJ2-1; D ambiguous. This CDR3 is 14 amino acids long. CDR1 SNHLY and CDR2 FYNNEI come from the germline V gene. The V end was cut by 8 bases, the J end by 7 bases, with 18 bases between. The CDR3 here is CASSEIEDLNEQFF. CDR3 nucleotide sequence: TGTGCCAGCTCGGAAATTGAAGATCTAAATGAGCAGTTCTTC. Variable domain in full (rest from reference TRBV2 and TRBJ2-1): EPEVTQTPSHQVTQMGQEVILRCVPISNHLYFYWYRQILGQKVEFLVSFYNNEISEKSEIFDDQFSVERPDGSNFTLKIRSTKLEDSAMYFCASSEIEDLNEQFFGPGTRLTVL.

This rearrangement joins TRBV11-2 to TRBJ2-1; TRBD2 aligns across 9 bases. Trimming took 5 bases from V and 2 from J; bases not matched to a gene: 10. The germline V gene has CDR1 SGHAT and CDR2 FQNNGV. This CDR3 region has 17 residues. The CDR3 DNA reads as TGTGCCAGCAGCCTAGGGGTAGCGGGGGCCCCCTACAATGAGCAGTTCTTC. Its protein is CASSLGVAGAPYNEQFF.

This clonotype was counted a few times. Written as DNA, the CDR3 is TGTGCCAGCAGTCCCGGGACTAGCGGGAGGATCTTTTCTGAGCAGTTCTTC. It codes for CASSPGTSGRIFSEQFF. The gene calls are TRBV12-3 or TRBV12-4 and TRBJ2-1; 15 bases align to TRBD2. V trimming: 5 bases; J trimming: 9 bases; junction bases outside the gene matches: 11. This CDR3 has 17 residues.

The genes are TRBV6-1 and TRBJ1-2; D is possibly TRBD1 (5 bases). Germline-derived CDR1 and CDR2 are MNHNS and SASEGT. CDR3 length equals 13 residues. V was clipped by 8 bases and J by 0 bases, with 10 bases between them. CDR3 region: CASARGANYGYTF. As DNA, the CDR3 is TGTGCCAGCGCCCGGGGGGCTAACTATGGCTACACCTTC.

This clonotype was observed at least ten times. V usage is TRBV20-1 and J usage is TRBJ2-3; 9 bases align to TRBD2. CDR3 length equals 15 residues. Per the germline V gene, CDR1 is DFQATT and CDR2 is SNEGSKA (reference sequence). The ends lost 5 bases at V and 1 base at J; junction bases unmatched: 7. The DNA of the CDR3 is TGCAGTGCTTATAGCGGGGGCCGACGCACAGATACGCAGTATTTT. This gives the protein CSAYSGGRRTDTQYF.

This chain joins TRBV12-3 or TRBV12-4 and TRBJ1-2; TRBD1 aligns across 9 bases. The CDR3 is 13 residues long. Germline trimming cut 6 bases from V and 6 bases from J; bases unmatched to any gene: 5. In DNA, the CDR3 is TGTGCCAGCAGCGGGACAGGGCTTGATGGCTACACCTTC. This codes for CASSGTGLDGYTF.

The chain recombines TRBV20-1 with TRBJ2-5; maybe TRBD1 (6 bases). CDR3 length: 13 residues. Trimming removed 2 bases at V and 5 bases at J, with 12 bases between. CDR1 and CDR2 from the germline V gene are DFQATT and SNEGSKA (reference sequence). CDR3 in amino acids: CSARTAGAETQYF. Here the CDR3 DNA reads TGCAGTGCTAGAACTGCAGGGGCCGAGACCCAGTACTTC.

This clonotype has more than one count but fewer than ten. The genes are TRBV21-1 and TRBJ1-4; the table gives TRBD1 as D, unverified against the DNA. TRBV21-1 is a known pseudogene. The CDR3 runs 15 residues. CDR3 protein: CASSPPRDGGEKLFF. The DNA for the CDR3 is TGTGCCAGCAGCCCCCCCCGGGACGGGGGTGAAAAACTGTTTTTT.